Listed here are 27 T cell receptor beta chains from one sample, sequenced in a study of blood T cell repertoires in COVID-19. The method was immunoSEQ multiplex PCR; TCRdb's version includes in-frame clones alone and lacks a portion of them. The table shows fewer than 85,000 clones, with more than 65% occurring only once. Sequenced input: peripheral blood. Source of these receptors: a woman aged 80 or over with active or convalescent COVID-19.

The CDR3 bases are TGTGCCAGCAGCTTAATCCTCGCCCGGACAGACTCTGGAAACACCATATATTTT. Translating gives CASSLILARTDSGNTIYF. This chain uses TRBV11-3 with TRBJ1-3, with a possible D match to TRBD1 (6 bases). Germline V CDR1 and CDR2: SGHNT, YENEEA. The ends were cut back, 2 bases at V and 0 bases at J, with 17 bases in the middle. The CDR3 length is 18 residues.

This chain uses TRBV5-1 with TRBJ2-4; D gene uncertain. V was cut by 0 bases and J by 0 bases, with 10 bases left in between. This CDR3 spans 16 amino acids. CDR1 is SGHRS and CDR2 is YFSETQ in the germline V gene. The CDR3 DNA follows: TGCGCCAGCAGCTTGGAGTGGAGTATAGCCAAAAACATTCAGTACTTC. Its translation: CASSLEWSIAKNIQYF.

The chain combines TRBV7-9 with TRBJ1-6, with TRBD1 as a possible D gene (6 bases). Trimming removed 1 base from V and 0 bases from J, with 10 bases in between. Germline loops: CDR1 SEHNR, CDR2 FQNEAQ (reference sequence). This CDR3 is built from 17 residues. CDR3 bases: TGTGCCAGCAGCTTAGTGGGGGCGAGCTCCTATAATTCACCCCTCCACTTT. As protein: CASSLVGASSYNSPLHF.

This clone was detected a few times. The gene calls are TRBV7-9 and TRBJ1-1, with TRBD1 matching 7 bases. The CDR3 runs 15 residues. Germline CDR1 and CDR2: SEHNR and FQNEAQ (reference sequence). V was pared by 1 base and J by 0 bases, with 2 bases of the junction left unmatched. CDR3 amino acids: CASSLVGQMNTEAFF. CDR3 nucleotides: TGTGCCAGCAGCTTAGTGGGACAGATGAACACTGAAGCTTTCTTT.

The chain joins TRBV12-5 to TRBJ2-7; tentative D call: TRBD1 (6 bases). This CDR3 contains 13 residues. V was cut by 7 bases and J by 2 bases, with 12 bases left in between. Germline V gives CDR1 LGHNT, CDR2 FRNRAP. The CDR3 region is CASARDIPYEQYF. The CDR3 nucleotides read TGTGCTAGTGCCCGGGACATCCCCTACGAGCAGTACTTC.

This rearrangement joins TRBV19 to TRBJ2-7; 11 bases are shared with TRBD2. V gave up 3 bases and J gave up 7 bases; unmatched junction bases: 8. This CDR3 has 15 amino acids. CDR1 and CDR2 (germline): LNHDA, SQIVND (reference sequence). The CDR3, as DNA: TGTGCCAGTAGTATCGAACTAGCGGGGGCTGGGGAGCAGTACTTC. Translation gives CASSIELAGAGEQYF.

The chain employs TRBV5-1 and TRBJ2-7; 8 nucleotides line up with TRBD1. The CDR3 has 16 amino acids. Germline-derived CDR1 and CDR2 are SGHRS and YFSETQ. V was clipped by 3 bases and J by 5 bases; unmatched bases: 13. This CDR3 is CASSSSLGQGAHEQYF. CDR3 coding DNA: TGCGCCAGCAGCTCCTCCTTAGGGCAGGGGGCACACGAGCAGTACTTC.

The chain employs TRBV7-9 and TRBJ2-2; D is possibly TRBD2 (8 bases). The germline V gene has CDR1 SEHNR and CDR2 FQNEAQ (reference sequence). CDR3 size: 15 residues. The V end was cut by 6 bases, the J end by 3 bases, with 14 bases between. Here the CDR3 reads CASSSGTAYTGELFF. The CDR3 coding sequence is TGTGCCAGCAGTAGCGGGACAGCATACACCGGGGAGCTGTTTTTT.

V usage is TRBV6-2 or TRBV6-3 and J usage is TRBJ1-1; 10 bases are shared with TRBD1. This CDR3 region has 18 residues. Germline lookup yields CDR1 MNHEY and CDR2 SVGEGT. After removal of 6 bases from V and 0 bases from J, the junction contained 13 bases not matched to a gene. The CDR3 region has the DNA TGTGCCAGCAGCTTCAATACCGGGACAGGGGTACTGAACACTGAAGCTTTCTTT. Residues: CASSFNTGTGVLNTEAFF.

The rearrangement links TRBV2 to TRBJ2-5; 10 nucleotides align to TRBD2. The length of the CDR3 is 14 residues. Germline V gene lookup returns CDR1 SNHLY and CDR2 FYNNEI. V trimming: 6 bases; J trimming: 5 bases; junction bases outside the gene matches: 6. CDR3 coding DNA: TGTGCCAGCAGAGAGCGGGGGGGCTGGGAGACCCAGTACTTC. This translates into CASRERGGWETQYF. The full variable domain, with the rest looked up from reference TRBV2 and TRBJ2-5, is EPEVTQTPSHQVTQMGQEVILRCVPISNHLYFYWYRQILGQKVEFLVSFYNNEISEKSEIFDDQFSVERPDGSNFTLKIRSTKLEDSAMYFCASRERGGWETQYFGPGTRLLVL.

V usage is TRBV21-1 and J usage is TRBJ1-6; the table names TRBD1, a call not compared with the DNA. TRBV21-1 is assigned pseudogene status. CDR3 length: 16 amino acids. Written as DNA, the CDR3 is TGTGCCAGCAGCAAAGCGGGCCGAGAAGTACGTTCACCCCTCCACTTT. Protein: CASSKAGREVRSPLHF.

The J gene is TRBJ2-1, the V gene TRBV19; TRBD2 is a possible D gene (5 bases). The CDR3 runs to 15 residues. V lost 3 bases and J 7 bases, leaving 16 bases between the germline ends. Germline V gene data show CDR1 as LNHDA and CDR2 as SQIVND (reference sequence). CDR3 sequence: CASSMTPTGDNEQFF. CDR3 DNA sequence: TGTGCCAGTAGTATGACCCCTACCGGGGATAATGAGCAGTTCTTC.

The CDR3 region has the DNA TGTGCCAGCAGCTTTACAGGGTCGGGTACGCAGTATTTT. Amino acids: CASSFTGSGTQYF. V gene TRBV7-6 combines with J gene TRBJ2-3; a weak D match, TRBD1 (6 bases). The CDR3 is made up of 13 amino acids. Trimming removed 3 bases from V and 8 bases from J, with 12 bases in between. The V gene's germline CDR1 is SGHVS and CDR2 FNYEAQ.

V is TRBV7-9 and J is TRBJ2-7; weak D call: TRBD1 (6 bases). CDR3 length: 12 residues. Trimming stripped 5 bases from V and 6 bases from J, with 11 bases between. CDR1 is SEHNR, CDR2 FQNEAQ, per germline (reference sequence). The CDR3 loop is CASSHQDSEQYF. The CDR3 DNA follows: TGTGCCAGCAGCCACCAGGACAGCGAGCAGTACTTC.

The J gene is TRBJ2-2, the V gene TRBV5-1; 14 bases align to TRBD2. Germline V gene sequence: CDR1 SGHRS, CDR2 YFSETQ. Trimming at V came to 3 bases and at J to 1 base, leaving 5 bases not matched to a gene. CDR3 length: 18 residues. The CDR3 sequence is CASSSGLAGAMNTGELFF. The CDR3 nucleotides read TGCGCCAGCAGCTCGGGACTAGCGGGGGCGATGAACACCGGGGAGCTGTTTTTT.

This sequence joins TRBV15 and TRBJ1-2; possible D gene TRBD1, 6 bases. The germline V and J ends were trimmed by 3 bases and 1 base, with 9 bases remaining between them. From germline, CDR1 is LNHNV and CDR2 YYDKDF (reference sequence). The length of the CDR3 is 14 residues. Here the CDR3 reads CATSSGTFNYGYTF. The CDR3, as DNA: TGTGCCACCAGCAGCGGGACATTTAACTATGGCTACACCTTC.

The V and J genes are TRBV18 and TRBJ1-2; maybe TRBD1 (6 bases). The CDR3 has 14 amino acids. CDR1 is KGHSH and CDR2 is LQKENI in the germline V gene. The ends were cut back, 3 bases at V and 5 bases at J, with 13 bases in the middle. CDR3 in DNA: TGTGCCAGCTCACCCTCCGGGACAACTTATGGCTACACCTTC. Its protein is CASSPSGTTYGYTF.

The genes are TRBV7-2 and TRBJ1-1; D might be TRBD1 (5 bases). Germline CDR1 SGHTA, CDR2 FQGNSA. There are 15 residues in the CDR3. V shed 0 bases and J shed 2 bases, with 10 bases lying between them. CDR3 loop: CASSLAGGLNTEAFF. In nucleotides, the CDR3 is TGTGCCAGCAGCTTAGCGGGGGGACTAAACACTGAAGCTTTCTTT.

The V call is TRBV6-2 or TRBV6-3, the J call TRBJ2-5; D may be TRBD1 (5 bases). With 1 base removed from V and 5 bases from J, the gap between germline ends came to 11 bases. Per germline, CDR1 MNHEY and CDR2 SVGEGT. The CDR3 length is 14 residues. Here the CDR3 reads CASSYFQGRETQYF. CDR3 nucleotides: TGTGCCAGCAGTTACTTTCAGGGCCGGGAGACCCAGTACTTC.

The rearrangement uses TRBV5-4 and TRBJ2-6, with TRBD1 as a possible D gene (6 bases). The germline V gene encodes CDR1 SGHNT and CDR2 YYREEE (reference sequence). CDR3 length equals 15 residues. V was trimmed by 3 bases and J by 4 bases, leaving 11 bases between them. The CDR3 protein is CASSWLGTGANVLTF. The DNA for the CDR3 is TGTGCCAGCAGCTGGTTAGGGACAGGGGCCAACGTCCTGACTTTC.

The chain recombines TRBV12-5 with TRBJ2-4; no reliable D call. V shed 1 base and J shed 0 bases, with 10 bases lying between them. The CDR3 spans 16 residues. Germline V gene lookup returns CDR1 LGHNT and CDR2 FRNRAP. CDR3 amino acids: CASGLETPVAKNIQYF. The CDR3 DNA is TGTGCTAGTGGTTTGGAGACACCAGTAGCCAAAAACATTCAGTACTTC.

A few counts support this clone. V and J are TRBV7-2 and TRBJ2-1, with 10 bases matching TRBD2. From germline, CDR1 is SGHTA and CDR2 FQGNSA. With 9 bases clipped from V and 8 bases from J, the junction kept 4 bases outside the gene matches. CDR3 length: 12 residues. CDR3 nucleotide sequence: TGTGCCAGTCGAGCGGGGGGGCATGAGCAGTTCTTC. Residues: CASRAGGHEQFF.

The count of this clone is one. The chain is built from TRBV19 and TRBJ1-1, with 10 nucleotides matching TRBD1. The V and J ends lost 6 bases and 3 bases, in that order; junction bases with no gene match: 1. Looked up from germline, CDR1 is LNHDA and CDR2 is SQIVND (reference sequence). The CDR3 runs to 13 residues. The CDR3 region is CASSGQGDTEAFF. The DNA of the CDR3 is TGTGCCAGTAGCGGACAGGGGGACACTGAAGCTTTCTTT.

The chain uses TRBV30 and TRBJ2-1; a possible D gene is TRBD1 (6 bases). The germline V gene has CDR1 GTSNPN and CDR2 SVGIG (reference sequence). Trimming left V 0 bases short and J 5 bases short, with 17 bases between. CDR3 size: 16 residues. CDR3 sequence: CAWSVYGDTRNNEQFF. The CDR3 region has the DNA TGTGCCTGGAGTGTTTATGGGGACACCCGAAACAATGAGCAGTTCTTC.

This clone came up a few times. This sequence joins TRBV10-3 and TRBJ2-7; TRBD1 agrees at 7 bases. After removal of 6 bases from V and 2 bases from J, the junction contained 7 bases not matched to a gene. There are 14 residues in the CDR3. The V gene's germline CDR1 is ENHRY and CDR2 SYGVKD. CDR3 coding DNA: TGTGCCATCAGCAAGGGGGCGGAGGCCTACGAGCAGTACTTC. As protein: CAISKGAEAYEQYF.

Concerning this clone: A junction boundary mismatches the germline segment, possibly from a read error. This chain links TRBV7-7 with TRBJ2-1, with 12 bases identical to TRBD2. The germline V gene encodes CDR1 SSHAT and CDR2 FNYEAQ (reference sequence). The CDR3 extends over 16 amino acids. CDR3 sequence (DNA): TGTGCTAGCAGCTTAGACCTAGCGGGGGGGCGGGATGAGCAGTTCTTC. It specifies CASSLDLAGGRDEQFF.

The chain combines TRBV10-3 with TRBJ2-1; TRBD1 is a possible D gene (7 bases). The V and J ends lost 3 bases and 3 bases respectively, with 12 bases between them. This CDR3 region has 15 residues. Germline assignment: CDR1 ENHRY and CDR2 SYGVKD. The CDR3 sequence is CAISEGGGGYNEQFF. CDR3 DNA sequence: TGTGCCATCAGTGAAGGAGGGGGCGGCTACAATGAGCAGTTCTTC.